These T cell receptor beta chains were read from a single sample in a study of human T cells and chemical hapten exposure. Via MiXCR, TCRdb re-called the RACE reads, giving one row per CDR3 protein. The top ten hold around 0.99% of the sample, which has 95,000 to 150,000 distinct CDR3 sequences, around 15% seen once. The specimen comprised whole blood, sampled in connection with sensitization to the hapten diphenylcyclopropenone (DPC). The receptors were gathered from a man aged 18 to 29 with alopecia areata. Some clones in this sample may be carry-over from other donors' samples. CDR3s include the opening cysteine and the closing phenylalanine or tryptophan. Fields, in order: CDR3 length, V gene, clone size, J gene, D gene, CDR3 protein, CDR3 DNA. A D gene is named only where the DNA matches it firmly. Size is stated for part of the rows, as once, few or many counts, or as a class when the clone is expanded.

CDR3 length: 15; V gene: TRBV7-2; clone size: NA; J gene: TRBJ2-7; D gene: TRBD2; CDR3 protein: CASSLVTSGANEQYF; CDR3 DNA: TGTGCCAGCAGCTTAGTGACTAGCGGTGCCAACGAGCAGTACTTC
CDR3 length: 14; V gene: TRBV7-6; clone size: few; J gene: TRBJ2-7; D gene: NA; CDR3 protein: CASSPQGISYEQYF; CDR3 DNA: TGTGCCAGCAGCCCACAGGGCATTTCCTACGAGCAGTACTTC
CDR3 length: 12; V gene: TRBV11-2; clone size: few; J gene: TRBJ2-3; D gene: NA; CDR3 protein: CASSWGTDTQYF; CDR3 DNA: TGTGCCAGCAGCTGGGGCACAGATACGCAGTATTTT
CDR3 length: 16; V gene: TRBV12-3/TRBV12-4; clone size: many; J gene: TRBJ2-1; D gene: TRBD2; CDR3 protein: CASSSRISGVGNEQFF; CDR3 DNA: TGTGCCAGCAGTTCCCGAATTAGCGGGGTTGGGAATGAGCAGTTCTTC
CDR3 length: 14; V gene: TRBV7-3; clone size: NA; J gene: TRBJ2-7; D gene: TRBD2; CDR3 protein: CASSLAGERYEQYF; CDR3 DNA: TGTGCCAGCAGCCTAGCGGGTGAACGCTACGAGCAGTACTTC
CDR3 length: 16; V gene: TRBV2; clone size: few; J gene: TRBJ1-3; D gene: TRBD1; CDR3 protein: CASSGDRGISGNTIYF; CDR3 DNA: TGTGCCAGCAGTGGGGACAGGGGCATCTCTGGAAACACCATATATTTT
CDR3 length: 17; V gene: TRBV7-9; clone size: few; J gene: TRBJ2-3; D gene: NA; CDR3 protein: CASSLGGASYTTDTQYF; CDR3 DNA: TGTGCCAGCAGCTTAGGCGGGGCTTCTTACACCACAGATACGCAGTATTTT
CDR3 length: 15; V gene: TRBV9; clone size: few; J gene: TRBJ2-3; D gene: NA; CDR3 protein: CASSVVLKGTDTQYF; CDR3 DNA: TGTGCCAGCAGCGTAGTTTTGAAGGGTACAGATACGCAGTATTTT
CDR3 length: 14; V gene: TRBV3-1; clone size: NA; J gene: TRBJ1-1; D gene: NA; CDR3 protein: CASSQVGGDSNAFF; CDR3 DNA: TGTGCCAGCAGCCAAGTCGGAGGGGATTCTAACGCTTTCTTT
CDR3 length: 14; V gene: TRBV7-9; clone size: NA; J gene: TRBJ2-5; D gene: NA; CDR3 protein: CASSVLQQEETQYF; CDR3 DNA: TGTGCCAGCAGCGTGCTACAGCAAGAAGAGACCCAGTACTTC
CDR3 length: 14; V gene: TRBV20-1; clone size: NA; J gene: TRBJ1-2; D gene: TRBD1; CDR3 protein: CSKTGQGTGGGYTF; CDR3 DNA: TGCAGCAAAACGGGACAGGGCACCGGCGGCGGCTACACCTTC
CDR3 length: 16; V gene: TRBV5-5; clone size: few; J gene: TRBJ1-1; D gene: NA; CDR3 protein: CASSPFTARMNTEAFF; CDR3 DNA: TGTGCCAGCAGCCCTTTCACCGCCCGAATGAACACTGAAGCTTTCTTT
CDR3 length: 15; V gene: TRBV4-1; clone size: few; J gene: TRBJ1-1; D gene: NA; CDR3 protein: CASRHMGGANTEAFF; CDR3 DNA: TGCGCCAGCAGACATATGGGAGGGGCGAACACTGAAGCTTTCTTT
CDR3 length: 15; V gene: TRBV7-3; clone size: many; J gene: TRBJ2-5; D gene: NA; CDR3 protein: CASSLNPGPQETQYF; CDR3 DNA: TGTGCCAGCAGCTTAAACCCGGGACCACAAGAGACCCAGTACTTC
CDR3 length: 15; V gene: TRBV7-9; clone size: NA; J gene: TRBJ2-1; D gene: TRBD1; CDR3 protein: CASSLTTGLYGEQFF; CDR3 DNA: TGTGCCAGCAGCCTTACGACAGGGCTTTATGGTGAGCAGTTCTTC
CDR3 length: 15; V gene: TRBV21-1; clone size: few; J gene: TRBJ1-5; D gene: NA; CDR3 protein: CASEGGEFFSQPQHF; CDR3 DNA: TGTGCCAGCGAGGGGGGCGAGTTTTTCAGTCAGCCCCAGCATTTT
CDR3 length: 15; V gene: TRBV25-1; clone size: few; J gene: TRBJ1-6; D gene: NA; CDR3 protein: CASSEHSSYNSPLHF; CDR3 DNA: TGTGCCAGCAGTGAACACAGCTCCTATAATTCACCCCTCCACTTT
CDR3 length: 14; V gene: TRBV20-1; clone size: NA; J gene: TRBJ2-7; D gene: NA; CDR3 protein: CSARPSRPPREQYF; CDR3 DNA: TGCAGTGCTAGGCCTTCTAGGCCTCCCCGCGAGCAGTACTTC
CDR3 length: 14; V gene: TRBV12-3/TRBV12-4; clone size: NA; J gene: TRBJ1-1; D gene: NA; CDR3 protein: CASSRGQPNTEAFF; CDR3 DNA: TGTGCCAGCAGTCGCGGACAACCTAACACTGAAGCTTTCTTT
CDR3 length: 15; V gene: TRBV12-3/TRBV12-4; clone size: NA; J gene: TRBJ2-6; D gene: NA; CDR3 protein: CASQPGGSGANVLTF; CDR3 DNA: TGTGCCAGCCAACCCGGAGGCTCTGGGGCCAACGTCCTGACTTTC
CDR3 length: 13; V gene: TRBV4-1; clone size: few; J gene: TRBJ1-3; D gene: NA; CDR3 protein: CASSQDRGSTIYF; CDR3 DNA: TGCGCCAGCAGCCAAGATCGAGGGAGCACCATATATTTT
CDR3 length: 16; V gene: TRBV12-3/TRBV12-4; clone size: few; J gene: TRBJ2-3; D gene: TRBD1; CDR3 protein: CASRGTGAPITDTQYF; CDR3 DNA: TGTGCCAGCAGGGGGACAGGGGCTCCTATCACAGATACGCAGTATTTT
CDR3 length: 13; V gene: TRBV7-2; clone size: NA; J gene: TRBJ1-2; D gene: NA; CDR3 protein: CASSPSRSSGYTF; CDR3 DNA: TGTGCCAGCAGCCCCTCACGATCCTCTGGCTACACCTTC
CDR3 length: 13; V gene: TRBV29-1; clone size: NA; J gene: TRBJ2-5; D gene: NA; CDR3 protein: CSAEGLFQETQYF; CDR3 DNA: TGCAGCGCGGAAGGTTTGTTTCAAGAGACCCAGTACTTC